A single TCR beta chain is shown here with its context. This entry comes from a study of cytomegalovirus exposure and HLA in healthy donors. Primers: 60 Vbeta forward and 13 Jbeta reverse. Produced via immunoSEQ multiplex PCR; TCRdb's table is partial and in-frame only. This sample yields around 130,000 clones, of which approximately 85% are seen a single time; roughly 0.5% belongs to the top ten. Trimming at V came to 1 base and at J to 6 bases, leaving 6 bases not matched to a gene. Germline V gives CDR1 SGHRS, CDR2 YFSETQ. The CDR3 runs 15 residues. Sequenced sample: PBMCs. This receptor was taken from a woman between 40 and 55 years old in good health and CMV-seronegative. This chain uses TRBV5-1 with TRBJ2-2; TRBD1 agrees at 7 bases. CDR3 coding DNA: TGCGCCAGCAGCTTGCAGCACAGGGGTTCCGGGGAGCTGTTTTTT. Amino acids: CASSLQHRGSGELFF.